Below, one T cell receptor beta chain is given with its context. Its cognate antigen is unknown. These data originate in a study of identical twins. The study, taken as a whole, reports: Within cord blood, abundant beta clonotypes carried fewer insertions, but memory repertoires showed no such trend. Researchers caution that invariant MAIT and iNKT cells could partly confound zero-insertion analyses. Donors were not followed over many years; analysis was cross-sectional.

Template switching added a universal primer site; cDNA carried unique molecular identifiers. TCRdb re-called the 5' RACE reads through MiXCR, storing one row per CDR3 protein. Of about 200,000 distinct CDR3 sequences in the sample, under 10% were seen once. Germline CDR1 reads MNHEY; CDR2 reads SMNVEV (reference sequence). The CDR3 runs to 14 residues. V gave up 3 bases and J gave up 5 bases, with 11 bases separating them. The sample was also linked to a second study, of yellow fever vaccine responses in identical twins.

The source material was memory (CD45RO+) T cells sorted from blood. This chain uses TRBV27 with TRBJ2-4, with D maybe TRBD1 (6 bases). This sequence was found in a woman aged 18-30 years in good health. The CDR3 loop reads CASSFRGRENIQYF. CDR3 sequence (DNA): TGTGCCAGCAGTTTCAGGGGCCGCGAAAACATTCAGTACTTC.